This T cell receptor beta chain was identified in a study of CD8+CD57+ T cells in acquired aplastic anemia. The template used for profiling TCR beta VDJ and CDR3 was genomic DNA. TCRdb analysed the reads with MiXCR anew, one entry per CDR3 protein. Among around 250,000 distinct CDR3 sequences listed, about 56% were seen once. This CDR3 region has 16 residues. CDR1 and CDR2 (germline): LNHNV, YYDKDF (reference sequence). Trimming at V came to 0 bases and at J to 5 bases, leaving 6 bases not matched to a gene. This TCR came from a human donor with severe aplastic anemia or a healthy control (not recorded which). Material: sorted CD4+, CD8+, or CD8+CD57+ T cells (not recorded which) from PBMCs. The V gene is TRBV15, the J gene TRBJ1-2, with 10 bases identical to TRBD1. The CDR3 DNA follows: TGTGCCACCAGCAGAGATCGAGGGGGACAGGGGTATGGCTACACCTTC. Its protein is CATSRDRGGQGYGYTF.